This record covers a single T cell receptor beta chain. Its specificity is unknown. A read error may produce the germline difference seen at one junction end. Clones were sequenced by immunoSEQ multiplex PCR, and TCRdb holds only the in-frame ones, with some missing. The sample holds under 20,000 clones, approximately 85% seen once. The sample comes from a study of OX40 agonist ivuxolimab in advanced cancers. The study, taken as a whole, reports: Some nonresponders also had low normalized T-cell clonal expansion.

The receptor was isolated from an adult with an advanced solid tumor such as melanoma, head and neck, liver or kidney cancer. The specimen comprised CD4+ or CD8+ T cells sorted from blood, sampled in a trial of the OX40 agonist ivuxolimab.

CDR3 DNA sequence: TGCAGCGTGGAAGCCGGGATCTCTGGAAACACCATATATTTT. Protein: CSVEAGISGNTIYF. V is TRBV29-1 and J is TRBJ1-3; D unclear. The germline gives CDR1 SQVTM, CDR2 ANQGSEA. The CDR3 is 14 amino acids.